Listed here are 13 T cell receptor beta chains from one sample, sequenced in a study of CD8 T cells in ankylosing spondylitis. The antigens for these receptors are not known. TCRdb independently ran MiXCR on the 5' RACE reads; one entry per CDR3 protein. The sample includes approximately 300,000 distinct CDR3 sequences, less than 9.5% of them seen just once. Study-level findings and limits: Seemingly characteristic of ankylosing spondylitis blood was a TCR beta motif consisting of about 8 highly homologous variants.

The sequenced sample was blood, either unsorted or a sorted T cell fraction (not recorded which). These receptors all stem from a male donor with ankylosing spondylitis.

The CDR3 DNA is TGCGCCAGCAGCTCCGGGACTAGCGGGATTGCTTACGAGCAGTACTTC. Amino acid sequence: CASSSGTSGIAYEQYF. The rearrangement uses TRBV5-1 and TRBJ2-7; TRBD2 agrees at 13 bases. Germline lookup yields CDR1 SGHRS and CDR2 YFSETQ. The CDR3 is 16 amino acids. The V and J ends lost 3 bases and 4 bases, in that order; junction bases with no gene match: 7. Based on the CDR3 plus reference TRBV5-1 and TRBJ2-7, the full variable domain is KAGVTQTPRYLIKTRGQQVTLSCSPISGHRSVSWYQQTPGQGLQFLFEYFSETQRNKGNFPGRFSGRQFSNSRSEMNVSTLELGDSALYLCASSSGTSGIAYEQYFGPGTRLTVT.

The rearrangement joins TRBV4-1 to TRBJ2-5; 7 bases map to TRBD1. With V trimmed by 1 base and J by 5 bases, 10 bases remained unmatched. The germline gives CDR1 MGHRA, CDR2 YSYEKL. CDR3 length equals 16 residues. The CDR3: CASSQGGQRMWETQYF. DNA of the CDR3: TGCGCCAGCAGCCAAGGGGGACAGCGAATGTGGGAGACCCAGTACTTC.

This clonotype was seen more than once but under ten times. The J gene is TRBJ2-5, the V gene TRBV5-1; D is ambiguous. The CDR3 sequence is 14 residues long. Trimming left V 0 bases short and J 4 bases short, with 10 bases between. Germline-derived CDR1 and CDR2 are SGHRS and YFSETQ. The CDR3 DNA reads TGCGCCAGCAGCTTGGTTTCGCTGGGAGAGACCCAGTACTTC. Its translation: CASSLVSLGETQYF.

This clonotype has just a few counts. The V call is TRBV4-3, the J call TRBJ1-5; TRBD1 might be the D (5 bases). Germline CDR1 and CDR2: LGHNA and YSLEER. The CDR3 sequence is 17 residues long. V shed 1 base and J shed 1 base, with 14 bases lying between them. CDR3 in DNA: TGCGCCAGCAGCCAAGGGCTCGGGGAGGGGAGCAATCAGCCCCAGCATTTT. Encoded protein: CASSQGLGEGSNQPQHF.

The chain has TRBV7-3 and TRBJ1-6, with TRBD1 matching 7 bases. Germline V gives CDR1 SGHTA, CDR2 FQGTGA. The V and J ends lost 1 base and 10 bases, in that order; junction bases with no gene match: 4. The CDR3 is 14 residues long. CDR3 nucleotide sequence: TGTGCCAGCAGCTTAAGTACAGGGGAATCACCCCTCCACTTT. Protein product: CASSLSTGESPLHF.

This clonotype has a handful of counts. The chain uses TRBV20-1 and TRBJ2-7, with 8 positions matching TRBD2. V lost 1 base to trimming and J lost 3 bases; unmatched junction nucleotides: 2. Germline CDR1 reads DFQATT; CDR2 reads SNEGSKA (reference sequence). The CDR3 totals 13 residues. The DNA of the CDR3 is TGCAGTGCTAGAGTAGCGGGGCTCTACGAGCAGTACTTC. Its protein is CSARVAGLYEQYF.

This clonotype was seen a handful of times. This chain connects TRBV11-3 to TRBJ2-3; 7 nucleotides agree with TRBD1. J was trimmed by 8 bases and V by 3 bases; bases with no gene match: 8. This CDR3 has 14 residues. Germline V lookup: CDR1 SGHNT, CDR2 YENEEA. CDR3 in DNA: TGTGCCAGCAGCTTGAATACGGGACAGAGTACGCAGTATTTT. Protein sequence: CASSLNTGQSTQYF.

This chain joins TRBV12-3 or TRBV12-4 and TRBJ2-7; tentatively, D is TRBD1 (5 bases). V was clipped by 5 bases and J by 3 bases, with 11 bases between them. The CDR3 sequence is 13 residues long. The CDR3 is CASSPGWYYEQYF. DNA for the CDR3: TGTGCCAGCAGTCCAGGGTGGTACTACGAGCAGTACTTC.

This clonotype was observed a handful of times. The chain combines TRBV12-3 or TRBV12-4 with TRBJ1-6; D is uncertain. The CDR3 has 16 residues. Trimming shortened V by 5 bases and J by 0 bases, and 11 bases separated the two germline ends. The CDR3 DNA sequence: TGTGCCAGCAGTAGGACCGTGAGCTCCTATAATTCACCCCTCCACTTT. Translated: CASSRTVSSYNSPLHF.

The chain couples TRBV12-3 or TRBV12-4 to TRBJ2-2; D gene uncertain. This CDR3 spans 15 amino acids. The germline V and J ends were trimmed by 7 bases and 4 bases, with 16 bases remaining between them. The CDR3 spells CASTRSPVFTGELFF. The CDR3 region has the DNA TGTGCCAGCACCCGTTCACCGGTGTTCACCGGGGAGCTGTTTTTT.

In its sample, this clonotype was seen many times. The gene calls are TRBV4-1 and TRBJ2-2; D remains ambiguous. V was cut by 2 bases and J by 4 bases, with 8 bases left in between. Germline CDR1 reads MGHRA; CDR2 reads YSYEKL. The CDR3 is 14 amino acids. DNA of the CDR3: TGCGCCAGCAGCCAACCGGCCGGCACCGGGGAGCTGTTTTTT. Protein: CASSQPAGTGELFF.

A few counts support this clonotype. The J gene is TRBJ2-7, the V gene TRBV4-3, with D unclear. This CDR3 region has 15 residues. The V gene lost 0 bases and the J gene lost 3 bases, with 12 bases spanning the gap. The germline V gene encodes CDR1 LGHNA and CDR2 YSLEER. The CDR3 DNA reads as TGCGCCAGCAGCCAAGATCAGCAGGTATTCTACGAGCAGTACTTC. Translating it yields CASSQDQQVFYEQYF.

Comment on this clonotype: A single base separates this from a much larger clone, so it may be a read error. The CDR3 region is CASSNDMPHQPQHF. CDR3 bases: TGTGCCAGCAGTAACGACATGCCGCATCAGCCCCAGCATTTT. V gene TRBV2 combines with J gene TRBJ1-5; no clear D. V lost 5 bases and J lost 5, with 13 bases in between. CDR1 and CDR2 from the germline V gene are SNHLY and FYNNEI. The CDR3 runs 14 residues.